This TCR beta chain was captured in a study of T cell repertoires in cytomegalovirus infection. The overall study: It was the public TCR beta signatures that indicated both CMV infection and matching HLA type.

This clonotype was recorded at least ten times. Its specificity is not known. The CDR3 has 12 amino acids. V was pared by 6 bases and J by 10 bases, with 5 bases of the junction left unmatched. From the reads, TCRdb called clonotypes with MiXCR, one entry per CDR3 protein. The sample includes hundreds of thousands of distinct CDR3 sequences, 17% of them seen just once. Study results and limitations: The cumulative frequency of public TCR beta families distinguished individuals who carried CMV together with the relevant HLA. Dominating the ex vivo response were HLA-C-restricted CMV-specific TCR beta clonotypes.

The chain combines TRBV12-3 or TRBV12-4 with TRBJ2-3, with 9 bases fitting TRBD2. The clonotype comes from a human donor in good health (CMV status not recorded). Some clones in this sample may be carry-over from other donors' samples. The sequenced material came from PBMCs. CDR3 region: CASRLTSGSQYF. CDR3 DNA sequence: TGTGCCAGCAGACTGACTAGCGGATCGCAGTATTTT.